This record concerns one T cell receptor (beta chain) sequence. What it binds is not known. A read error may account for a junction end that differs from germline. This CDR3 has 12 amino acids. Germline CDR1 reads LGHNA; CDR2 reads YNFKEQ. The data stem from a study of CD4 T cells in relation to SARS-CoV-2 and coronaviruses. Background on the study: ViraFEST: approximately 10-day antigen culture of PBMCs, then TCR beta CDR3 sequencing.

Assay used: immunoSEQ multiplex PCR; TCRdb lists only in-frame clones, some missing. The sample has 30,000 to 40,000 clones, around four fifths seen once. Sequences were obtained from memory CD4+ T cells from PBMCs, cultured in vitro. V and J are TRBV4-2 and TRBJ2-4; no clear D gene. This TCR was recovered from an adult with COVID-19. In DNA, the CDR3 is TGTGCCAGCAGCCAAGCCCAAAACATTCAGTACTTC. Amino acids: CASSQAQNIQYF.